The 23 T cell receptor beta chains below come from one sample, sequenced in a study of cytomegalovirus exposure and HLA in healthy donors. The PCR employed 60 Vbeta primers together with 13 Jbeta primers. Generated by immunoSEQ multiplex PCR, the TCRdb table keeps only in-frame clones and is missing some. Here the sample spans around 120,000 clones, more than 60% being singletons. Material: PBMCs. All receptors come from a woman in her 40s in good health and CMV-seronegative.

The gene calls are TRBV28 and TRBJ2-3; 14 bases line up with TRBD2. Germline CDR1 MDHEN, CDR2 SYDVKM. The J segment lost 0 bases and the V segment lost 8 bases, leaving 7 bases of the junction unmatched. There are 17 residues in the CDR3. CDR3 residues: CASGLGLAGASTDTQYF. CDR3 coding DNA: TGTGCCAGCGGACTGGGACTAGCGGGAGCTAGCACAGATACGCAGTATTTT.

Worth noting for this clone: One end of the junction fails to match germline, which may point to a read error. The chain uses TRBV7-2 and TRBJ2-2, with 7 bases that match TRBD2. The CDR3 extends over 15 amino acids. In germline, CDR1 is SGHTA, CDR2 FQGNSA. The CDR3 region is CASSLGREYAGELFF. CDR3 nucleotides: TGTGCCAGCAGTTTAGGGCGGGAGTATGCCGGGGAGCTGTTTTTT.

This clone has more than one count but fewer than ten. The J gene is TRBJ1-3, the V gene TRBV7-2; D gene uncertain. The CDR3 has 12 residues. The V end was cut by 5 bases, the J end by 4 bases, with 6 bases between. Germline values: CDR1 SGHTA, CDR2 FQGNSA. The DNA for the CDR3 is TGTGCCAGCAGCGAAGCGGGAAACACCATATATTTT. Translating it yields CASSEAGNTIYF.

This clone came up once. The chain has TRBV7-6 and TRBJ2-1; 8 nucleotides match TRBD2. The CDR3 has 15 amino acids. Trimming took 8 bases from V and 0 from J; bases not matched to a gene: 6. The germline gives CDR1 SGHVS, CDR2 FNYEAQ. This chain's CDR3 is CASSLAGNSYNEQFF. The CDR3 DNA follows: TGTGCCAGCTCTCTAGCGGGTAACTCCTACAATGAGCAGTTCTTC. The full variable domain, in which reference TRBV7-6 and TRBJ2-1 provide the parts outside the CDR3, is GAGVSQSPRYKVTKRGQDVALRCDPISGHVSLYWYRQALGQGPEFLTYFNYEAQQDKSGLPNDRFSAERPEGSISTLTIQRTEQRDSAMYRCASSLAGNSYNEQFFGPGTRLTVL.

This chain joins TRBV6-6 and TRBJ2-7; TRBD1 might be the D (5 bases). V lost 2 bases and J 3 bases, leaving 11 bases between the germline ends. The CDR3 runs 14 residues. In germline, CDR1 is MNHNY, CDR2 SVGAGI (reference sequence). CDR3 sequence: CASSYGIDSYEQYF. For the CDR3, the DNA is TGTGCCAGCAGTTACGGGATCGACAGCTACGAGCAGTACTTC.

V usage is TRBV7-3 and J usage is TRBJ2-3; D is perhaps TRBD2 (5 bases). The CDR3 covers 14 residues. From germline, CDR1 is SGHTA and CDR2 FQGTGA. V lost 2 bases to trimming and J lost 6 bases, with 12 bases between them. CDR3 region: CASSLGLLGDTQYF. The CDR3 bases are TGTGCCAGCAGCTTAGGACTGCTCGGGGATACGCAGTATTTT.

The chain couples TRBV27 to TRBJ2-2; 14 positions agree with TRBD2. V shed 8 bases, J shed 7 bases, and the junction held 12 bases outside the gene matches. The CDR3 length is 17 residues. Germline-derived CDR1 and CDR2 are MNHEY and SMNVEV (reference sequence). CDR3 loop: CASGLGTSGRGVGELFF. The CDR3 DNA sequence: TGTGCCAGCGGCCTAGGGACTAGCGGGAGAGGAGTCGGGGAGCTGTTTTTT.

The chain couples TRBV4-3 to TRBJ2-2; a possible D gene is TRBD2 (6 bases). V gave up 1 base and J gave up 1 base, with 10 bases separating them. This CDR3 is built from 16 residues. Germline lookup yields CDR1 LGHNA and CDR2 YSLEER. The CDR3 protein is CASSQVGGVNTGELFF. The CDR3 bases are TGCGCCAGCAGCCAAGTTGGAGGGGTGAACACCGGGGAGCTGTTTTTT.

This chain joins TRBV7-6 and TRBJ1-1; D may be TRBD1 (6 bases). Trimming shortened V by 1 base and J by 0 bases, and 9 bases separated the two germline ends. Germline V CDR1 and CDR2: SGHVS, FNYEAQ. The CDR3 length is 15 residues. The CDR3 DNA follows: TGTGCCAGCAGCTTAGGGGGGGGGCTGAACACTGAAGCTTTCTTT. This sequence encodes CASSLGGGLNTEAFF.

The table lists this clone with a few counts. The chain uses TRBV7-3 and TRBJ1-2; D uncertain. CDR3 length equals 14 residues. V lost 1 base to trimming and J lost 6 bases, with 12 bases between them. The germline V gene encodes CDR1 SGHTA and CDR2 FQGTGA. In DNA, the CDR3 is TGTGCCAGCAGCTTAATGGCCAACGGGAATGGCTACACCTTC. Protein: CASSLMANGNGYTF.

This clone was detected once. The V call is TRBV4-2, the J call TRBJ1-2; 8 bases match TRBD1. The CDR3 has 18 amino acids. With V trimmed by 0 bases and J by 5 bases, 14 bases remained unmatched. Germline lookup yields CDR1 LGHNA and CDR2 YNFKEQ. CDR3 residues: CASSQETGVPLRGYGYTF. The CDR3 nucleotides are TGTGCCAGCAGCCAAGAGACAGGGGTCCCTCTTCGGGGGTATGGCTACACCTTC.

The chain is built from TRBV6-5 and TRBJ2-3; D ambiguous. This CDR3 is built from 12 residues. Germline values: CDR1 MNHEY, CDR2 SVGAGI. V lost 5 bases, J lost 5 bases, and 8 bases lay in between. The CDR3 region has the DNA TGTGCCAGCAGTGGAGAGGTAGATACGCAGTATTTT. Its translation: CASSGEVDTQYF.

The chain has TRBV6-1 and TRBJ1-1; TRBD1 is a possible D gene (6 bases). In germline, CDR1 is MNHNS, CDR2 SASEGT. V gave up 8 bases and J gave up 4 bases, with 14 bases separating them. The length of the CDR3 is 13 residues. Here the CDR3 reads CASEGGEGTEAFF. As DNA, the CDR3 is TGTGCCAGCGAGGGGGGGGAAGGCACTGAAGCTTTCTTT.

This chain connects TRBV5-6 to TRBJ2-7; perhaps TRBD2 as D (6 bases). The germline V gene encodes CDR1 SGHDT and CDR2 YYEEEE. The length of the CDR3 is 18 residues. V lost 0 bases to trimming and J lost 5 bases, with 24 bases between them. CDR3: CASSLANRFGGANNEQYF. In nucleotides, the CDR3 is TGTGCCAGCAGCTTGGCCAATCGTTTTGGAGGGGCGAACAACGAGCAGTACTTC. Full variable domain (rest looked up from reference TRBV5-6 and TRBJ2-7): DAGVTQSPTHLIKTRGQQVTLRCSPKSGHDTVSWYQQALGQGPQFIFQYYEEEERQRGNFPDRFSGHQFPNYSSELNVNALLLGDSALYLCASSLANRFGGANNEQYFGPGTRLTVT.

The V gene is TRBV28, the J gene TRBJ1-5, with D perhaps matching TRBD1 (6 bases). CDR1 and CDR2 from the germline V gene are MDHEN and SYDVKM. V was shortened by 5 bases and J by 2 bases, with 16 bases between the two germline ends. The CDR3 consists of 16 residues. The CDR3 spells CASSPAGVYGNQPQHF. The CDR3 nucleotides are TGTGCCAGCAGTCCCGCAGGGGTTTACGGCAATCAGCCCCAGCATTTT.

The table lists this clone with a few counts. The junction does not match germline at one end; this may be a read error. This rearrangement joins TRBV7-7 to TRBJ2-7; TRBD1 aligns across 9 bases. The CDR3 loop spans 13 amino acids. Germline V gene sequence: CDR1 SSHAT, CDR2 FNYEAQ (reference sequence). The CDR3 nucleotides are TGTGCTAGCAGCTGGGACAGGGCAGGCGAGCAGTACTTC. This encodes CASSWDRAGEQYF.

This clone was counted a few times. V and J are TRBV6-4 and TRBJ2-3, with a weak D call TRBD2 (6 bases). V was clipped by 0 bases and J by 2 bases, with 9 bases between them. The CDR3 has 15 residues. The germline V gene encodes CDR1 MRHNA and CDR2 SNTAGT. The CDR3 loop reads CASSDSGTPTDTQYF. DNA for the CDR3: TGTGCCAGCAGTGACTCAGGGACTCCCACAGATACGCAGTATTTT.

The CDR3: CASSQDRAGGPDTQYF. CDR3 sequence (DNA): TGCGCCAGCAGCCAAGATAGGGCGGGAGGGCCAGATACGCAGTATTTT. The chain combines TRBV4-3 with TRBJ2-3; TRBD2 matches at 9 bases. The CDR3 loop spans 16 amino acids. V shed 0 bases and J 4 bases; nucleotides not matched to a gene: 5. The V gene's germline CDR1 is LGHNA and CDR2 YSLEER.

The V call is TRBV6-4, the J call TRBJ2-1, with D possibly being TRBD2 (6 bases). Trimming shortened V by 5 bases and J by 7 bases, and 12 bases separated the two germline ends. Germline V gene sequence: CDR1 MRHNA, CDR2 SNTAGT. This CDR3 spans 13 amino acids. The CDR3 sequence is CASSTEEGNEQFF. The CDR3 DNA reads TGTGCCAGCAGTACCGAGGAGGGGAATGAGCAGTTCTTC.

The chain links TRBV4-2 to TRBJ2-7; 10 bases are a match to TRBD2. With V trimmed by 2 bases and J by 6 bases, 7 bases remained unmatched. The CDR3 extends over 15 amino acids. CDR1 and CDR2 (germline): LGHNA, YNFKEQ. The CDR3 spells CASSQRAGGPGEQYF. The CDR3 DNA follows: TGTGCCAGCAGCCAACGAGCGGGGGGGCCGGGCGAGCAGTACTTC.

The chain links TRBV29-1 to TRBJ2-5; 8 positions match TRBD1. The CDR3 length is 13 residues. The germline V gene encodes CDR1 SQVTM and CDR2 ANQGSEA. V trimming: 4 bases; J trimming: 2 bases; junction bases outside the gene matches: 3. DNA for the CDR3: TGCAGCGTTGGGGACAGGCTTCAAGAGACCCAGTACTTC. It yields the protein CSVGDRLQETQYF.

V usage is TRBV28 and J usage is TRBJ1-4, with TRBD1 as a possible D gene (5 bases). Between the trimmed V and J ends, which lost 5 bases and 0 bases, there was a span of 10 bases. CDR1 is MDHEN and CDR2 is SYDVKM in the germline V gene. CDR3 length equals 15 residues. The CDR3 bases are TGTGCCAGCAGTGGAACAGGTGCAACTAATGAAAAACTGTTTTTT. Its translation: CASSGTGATNEKLFF.

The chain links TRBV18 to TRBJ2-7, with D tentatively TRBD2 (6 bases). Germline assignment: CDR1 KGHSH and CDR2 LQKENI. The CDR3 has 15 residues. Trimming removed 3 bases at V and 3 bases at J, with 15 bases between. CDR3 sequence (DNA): TGTGCCAGCTCACCCGCGGGACGCATGGACTACGAGCAGTACTTC. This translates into CASSPAGRMDYEQYF.